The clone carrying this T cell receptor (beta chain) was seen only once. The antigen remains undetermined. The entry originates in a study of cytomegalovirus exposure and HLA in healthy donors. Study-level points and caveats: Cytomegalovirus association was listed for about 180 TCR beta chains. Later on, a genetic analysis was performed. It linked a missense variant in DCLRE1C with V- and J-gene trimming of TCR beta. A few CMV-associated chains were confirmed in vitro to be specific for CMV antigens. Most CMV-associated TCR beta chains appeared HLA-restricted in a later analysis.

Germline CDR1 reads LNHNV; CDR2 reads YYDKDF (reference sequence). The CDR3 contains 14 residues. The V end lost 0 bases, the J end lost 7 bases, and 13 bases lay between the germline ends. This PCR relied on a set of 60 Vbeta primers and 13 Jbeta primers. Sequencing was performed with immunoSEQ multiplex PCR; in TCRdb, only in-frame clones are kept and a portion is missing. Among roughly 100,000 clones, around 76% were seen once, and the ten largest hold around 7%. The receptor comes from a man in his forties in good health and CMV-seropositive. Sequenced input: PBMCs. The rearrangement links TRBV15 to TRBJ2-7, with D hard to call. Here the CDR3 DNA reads TGTGCCACCAGCAGAGATCGGAACCTAGGAGAGCAGTACTTC. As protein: CATSRDRNLGEQYF.